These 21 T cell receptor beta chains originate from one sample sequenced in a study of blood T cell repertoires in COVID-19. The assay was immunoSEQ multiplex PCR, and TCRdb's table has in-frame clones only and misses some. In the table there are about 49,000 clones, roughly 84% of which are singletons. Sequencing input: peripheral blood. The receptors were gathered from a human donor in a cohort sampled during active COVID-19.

CDR3 loop: CASSQDVGRADQPQHF. In nucleotides, the CDR3 is TGCGCCAGCAGCCAAGATGTAGGCAGGGCTGATCAGCCCCAGCATTTT. J is TRBJ1-5 and V is TRBV4-1; the D gene is possibly TRBD1 (5 bases). Germline assignment: CDR1 MGHRA and CDR2 YSYEKL. CDR3 size: 16 residues. The V end lost 0 bases, the J end lost 5 bases, and 14 bases lay between the germline ends.

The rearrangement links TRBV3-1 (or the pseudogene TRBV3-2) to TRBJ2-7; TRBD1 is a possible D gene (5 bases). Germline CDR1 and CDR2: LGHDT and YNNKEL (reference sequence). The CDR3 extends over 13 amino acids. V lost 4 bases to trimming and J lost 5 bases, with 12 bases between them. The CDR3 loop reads CASSPLLRDEQYF. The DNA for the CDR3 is TGTGCCAGCAGCCCCCTACTCAGGGACGAGCAGTACTTC.

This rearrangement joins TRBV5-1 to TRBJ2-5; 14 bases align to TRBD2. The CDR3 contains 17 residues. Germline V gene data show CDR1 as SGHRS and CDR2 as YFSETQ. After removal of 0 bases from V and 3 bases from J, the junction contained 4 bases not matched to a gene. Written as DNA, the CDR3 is TGCGCCAGCAGCTTGGGGACTAGCGGGAGGAGGGAAGAGACCCAGTACTTC. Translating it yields CASSLGTSGRREETQYF.

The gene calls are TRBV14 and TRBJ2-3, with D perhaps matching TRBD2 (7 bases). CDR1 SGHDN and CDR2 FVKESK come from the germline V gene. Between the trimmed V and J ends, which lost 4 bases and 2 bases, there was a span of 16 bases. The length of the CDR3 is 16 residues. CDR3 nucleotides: TGTGCCAGCAGCCGTGGGGGGGGGCATACCACAGATACGCAGTATTTT. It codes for CASSRGGGHTTDTQYF.

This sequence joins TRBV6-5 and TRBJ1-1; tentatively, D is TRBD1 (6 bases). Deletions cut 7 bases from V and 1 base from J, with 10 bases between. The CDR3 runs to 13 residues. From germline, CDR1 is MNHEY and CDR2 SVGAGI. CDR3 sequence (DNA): TGTGCCAGCAAGGGACAAACGAACACTGAAGCTTTCTTT. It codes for CASKGQTNTEAFF.

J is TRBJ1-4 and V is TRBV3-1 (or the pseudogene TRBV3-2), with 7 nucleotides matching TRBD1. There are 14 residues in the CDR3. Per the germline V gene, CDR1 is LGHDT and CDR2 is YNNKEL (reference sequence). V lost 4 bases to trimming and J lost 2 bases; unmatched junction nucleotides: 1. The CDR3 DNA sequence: TGTGCCAGCAGCCCAGGGGGGACTAATGAAAAACTGTTTTTT. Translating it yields CASSPGGTNEKLFF.

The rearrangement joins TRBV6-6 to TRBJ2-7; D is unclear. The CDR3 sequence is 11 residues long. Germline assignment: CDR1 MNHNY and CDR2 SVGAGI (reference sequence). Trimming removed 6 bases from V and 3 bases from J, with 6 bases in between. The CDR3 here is CASSPDYEQYF. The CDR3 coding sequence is TGTGCCAGCAGCCCAGACTACGAGCAGTACTTC.

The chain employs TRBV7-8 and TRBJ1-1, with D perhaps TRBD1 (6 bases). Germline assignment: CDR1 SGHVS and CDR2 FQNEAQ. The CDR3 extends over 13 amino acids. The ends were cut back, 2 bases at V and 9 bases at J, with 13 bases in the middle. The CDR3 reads CASSLNLQGQAFF. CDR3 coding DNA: TGTGCCAGCAGCTTAAATTTACAGGGACAAGCTTTCTTT.

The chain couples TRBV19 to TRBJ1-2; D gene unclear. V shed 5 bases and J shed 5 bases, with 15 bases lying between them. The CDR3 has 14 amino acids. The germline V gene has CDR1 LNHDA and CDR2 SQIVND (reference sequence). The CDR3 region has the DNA TGTGCCAGTAGTCCTTGGGTGGACTCTTATGGCTACACCTTC. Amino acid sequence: CASSPWVDSYGYTF.

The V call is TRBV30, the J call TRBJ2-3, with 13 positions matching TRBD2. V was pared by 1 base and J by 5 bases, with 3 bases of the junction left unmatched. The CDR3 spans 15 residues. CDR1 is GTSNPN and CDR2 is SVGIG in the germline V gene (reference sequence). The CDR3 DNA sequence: TGTGCCTGGAGTGAACTAGCGGGGGGGAAAGATACGCAGTATTTT. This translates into CAWSELAGGKDTQYF.

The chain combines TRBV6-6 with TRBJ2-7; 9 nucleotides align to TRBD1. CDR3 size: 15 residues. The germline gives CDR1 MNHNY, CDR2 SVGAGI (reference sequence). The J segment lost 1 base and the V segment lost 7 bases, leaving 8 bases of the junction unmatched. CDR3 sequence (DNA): TGTGCCAGCACTAGACAGGGGGGTGGGTCCTACGAGCAGTACTTC. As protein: CASTRQGGGSYEQYF.

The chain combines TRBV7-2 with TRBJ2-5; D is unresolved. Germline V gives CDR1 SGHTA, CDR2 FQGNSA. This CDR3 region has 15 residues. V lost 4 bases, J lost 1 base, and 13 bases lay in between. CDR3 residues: CASSSDSSGQETQYF. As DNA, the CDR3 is TGTGCCAGCAGCTCAGACTCCTCCGGCCAAGAGACCCAGTACTTC. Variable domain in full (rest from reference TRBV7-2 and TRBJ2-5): GAGVSQSPSNKVTEKGKDVELRCDPISGHTALYWYRQSLGQGLEFLIYFQGNSAPDKSGLPSDRFSAERTGGSVSTLTIQRTQQEDSAVYLCASSSDSSGQETQYFGPGTRLLVL.

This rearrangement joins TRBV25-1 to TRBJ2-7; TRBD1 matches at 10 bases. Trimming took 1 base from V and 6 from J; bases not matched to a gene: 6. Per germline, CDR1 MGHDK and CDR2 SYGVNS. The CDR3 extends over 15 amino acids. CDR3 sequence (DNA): TGTGCCAGCAGTGAATTAGGGACAGGGGCCCCCGAGCAGTACTTC. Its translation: CASSELGTGAPEQYF.

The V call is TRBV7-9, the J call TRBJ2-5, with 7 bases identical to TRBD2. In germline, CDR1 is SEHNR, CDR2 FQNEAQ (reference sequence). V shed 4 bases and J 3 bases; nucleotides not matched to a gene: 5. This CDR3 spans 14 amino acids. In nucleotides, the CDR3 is TGTGCCAGCAGCTCGGGGACTATCGAAGAGACCCAGTACTTC. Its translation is CASSSGTIEETQYF.

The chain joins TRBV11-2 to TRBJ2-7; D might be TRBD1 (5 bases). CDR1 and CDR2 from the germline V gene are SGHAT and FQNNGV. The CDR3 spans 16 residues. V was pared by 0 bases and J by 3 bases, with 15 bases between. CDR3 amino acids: CASSLDRGHLNYEQYF. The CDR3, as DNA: TGTGCCAGCAGCTTAGATAGGGGTCATCTAAACTACGAGCAGTACTTC.

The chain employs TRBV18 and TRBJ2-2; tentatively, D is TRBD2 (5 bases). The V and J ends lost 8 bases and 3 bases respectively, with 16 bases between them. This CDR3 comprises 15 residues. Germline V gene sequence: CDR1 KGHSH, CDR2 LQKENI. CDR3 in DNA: TGTGCCAGCACCTTACGGGGTGTGGACACCGGGGAGCTGTTTTTT. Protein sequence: CASTLRGVDTGELFF.

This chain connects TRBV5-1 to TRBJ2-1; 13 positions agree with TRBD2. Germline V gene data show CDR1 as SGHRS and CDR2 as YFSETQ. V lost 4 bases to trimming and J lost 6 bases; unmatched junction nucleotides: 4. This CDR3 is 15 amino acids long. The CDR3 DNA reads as TGCGCCAGCAGCACACTAGCGGGAGGGGGCAATGAGCAGTTCTTC. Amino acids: CASSTLAGGGNEQFF.

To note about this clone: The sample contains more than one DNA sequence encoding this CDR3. CDR3 sequence: CAISPTSGSNKYF. The DNA for the CDR3 is TGTGCCATCAGTCCCACTAGCGGGAGTAACAAGTACTTC. This chain connects TRBV10-3 to TRBJ2-7, with 11 bases identical to TRBD2. The germline CDR1 and CDR2 sequences are ENHRY and SYGVKD. V lost 5 bases to trimming and J lost 11 bases; unmatched junction nucleotides: 8. The CDR3 covers 13 residues.

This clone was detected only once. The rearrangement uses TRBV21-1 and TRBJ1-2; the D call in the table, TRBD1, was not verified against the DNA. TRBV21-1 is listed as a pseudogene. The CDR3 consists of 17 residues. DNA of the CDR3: TGTGCCAGCAGCAAACAAGCCCCGGGACAGGGGGCTTATGGCTACACCTTC. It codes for CASSKQAPGQGAYGYTF.

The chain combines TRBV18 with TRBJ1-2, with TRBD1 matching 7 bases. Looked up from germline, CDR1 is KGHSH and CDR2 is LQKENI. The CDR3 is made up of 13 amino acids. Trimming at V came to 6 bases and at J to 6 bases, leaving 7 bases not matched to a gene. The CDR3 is CASSAGTEDGYTF. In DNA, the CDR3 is TGTGCCAGCTCGGCCGGGACAGAGGATGGCTACACCTTC.

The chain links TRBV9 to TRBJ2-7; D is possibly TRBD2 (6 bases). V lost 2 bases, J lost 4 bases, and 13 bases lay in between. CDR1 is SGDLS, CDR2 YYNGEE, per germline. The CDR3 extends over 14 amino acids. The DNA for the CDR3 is TGTGCCAGCAGCGTGGAGGGGAGAGGATACGAGCAGTACTTC. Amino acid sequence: CASSVEGRGYEQYF.